Included here is one T cell receptor (beta chain) sequence, with context. The data were obtained in a study of blood T cell repertoires in COVID-19. Here immunoSEQ multiplex PCR was the method, and the copy in TCRdb shows in-frame clones only, minus some. Here the sample spans 250,000 or so clones, 75% to 85% being singletons. Sequenced material: peripheral blood. The receptor comes from a man between 35 and 55 years old who had recovered from COVID-19.

The CDR3 DNA reads TGTGCCAGCAGCACAGGACTAGCGGGAAACCAAGAGACCCAGTACTTC. Translating it yields CASSTGLAGNQETQYF. V is TRBV7-2 and J is TRBJ2-5, with 12 bases identical to TRBD2. CDR3 length: 16 residues. Germline values: CDR1 SGHTA, CDR2 FQGNSA. V dropped 5 bases and J dropped 0; count of bases not matched to a gene: 4. Filled out from reference TRBV7-2 and TRBJ2-5, the complete variable domain reads GAGVSQSPSNKVTEKGKDVELRCDPISGHTALYWYRQSLGQGLEFLIYFQGNSAPDKSGLPSDRFSAERTGGSVSTLTIQRTQQEDSAVYLCASSTGLAGNQETQYFGPGTRLLVL.